This TCR beta chain was identified in a study of T cells in Graves' hyperthyroidism and ophthalmopathy. The CDR3 is made up of 18 amino acids. CDR1 is SGHTS and CDR2 is YDEGEE in the germline V gene. V gave up 5 bases and J gave up 11 bases; unmatched junction bases: 22. Amplification targeted TCR beta CDR3 regions from RNA transcripts. A set of HTBI primers served as the primers for a first-round RT-PCR of the TCR CDR3. TCRdb re-analysed the multiplex PCR reads in MiXCR, keeping a single row per CDR3 protein. The table records hundreds of thousands of distinct CDR3 sequences, about 14% of them present only once. This clonotype was counted once. Its matching antigen is unknown. Notes on the study in general: Blood held most thyroid clonotypes expanded above 0.001 frequency.

This rearrangement joins TRBV5-8 to TRBJ1-5, with 10 bases identical to TRBD1. The clonotype comes from a man aged 50 to 59 with Graves' ophthalmopathy. Sequences were obtained from blood. The CDR3 coding sequence is TGTGCCAGCAGAGAAGGGACAGGGGACTCCCGGCCTGGACAATCCCAGCATTTT. Translation gives CASREGTGDSRPGQSQHF.